The clone carrying this T cell receptor (beta chain) occurred a few times. TCRdb re-analysed the 5' RACE reads in MiXCR, keeping a single row per CDR3 protein. The sample includes some 710,000 distinct CDR3 sequences, 5.5% to 6.5% of them seen just once. This specimen belongs to a study of identical twins. The CDR3 runs 14 residues. With 4 bases removed from V and 8 bases from J, the gap between germline ends came to 14 bases. Material: naive T cells sorted from blood. This clonotype was obtained from a man aged 18 to 30 in good health. The chain couples TRBV12-3 or TRBV12-4 to TRBJ1-4; a weak D match, TRBD1 (6 bases). The CDR3 here is CASSYRVKGEKLFF. CDR3 nucleotide sequence: TGTGCCAGCAGTTACAGGGTAAAAGGGGAAAAACTGTTTTTT.